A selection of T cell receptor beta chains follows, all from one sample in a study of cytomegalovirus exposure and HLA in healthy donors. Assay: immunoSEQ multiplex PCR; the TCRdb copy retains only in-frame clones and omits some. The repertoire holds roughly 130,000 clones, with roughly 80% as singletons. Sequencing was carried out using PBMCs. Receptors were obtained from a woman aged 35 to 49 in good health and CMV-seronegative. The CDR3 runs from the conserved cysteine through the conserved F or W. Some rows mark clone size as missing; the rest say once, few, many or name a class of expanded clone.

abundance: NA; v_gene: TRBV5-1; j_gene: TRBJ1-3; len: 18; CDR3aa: CASSPWTLDLYSGNTIYF
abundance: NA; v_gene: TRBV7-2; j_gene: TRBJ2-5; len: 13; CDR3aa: CASGGRGQETQYF
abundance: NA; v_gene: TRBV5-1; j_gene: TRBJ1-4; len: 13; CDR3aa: CASSWQGEEKLFF
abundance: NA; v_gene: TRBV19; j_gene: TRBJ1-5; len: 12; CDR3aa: CASSGRVRAQHF
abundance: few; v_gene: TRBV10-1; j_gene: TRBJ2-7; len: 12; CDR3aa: CASTRIVYEQYF
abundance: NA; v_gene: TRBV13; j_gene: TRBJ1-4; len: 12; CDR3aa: CASTAGRAKLFF
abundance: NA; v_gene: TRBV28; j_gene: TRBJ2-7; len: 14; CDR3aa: CASRTSGRMREQYF
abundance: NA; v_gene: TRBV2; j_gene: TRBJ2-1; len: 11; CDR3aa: CASREGNEQFF
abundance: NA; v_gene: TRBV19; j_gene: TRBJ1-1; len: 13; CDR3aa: CASSISPNTEAFF
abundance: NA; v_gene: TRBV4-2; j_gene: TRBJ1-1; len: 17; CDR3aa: CASSQEEGSMGDTEAFF
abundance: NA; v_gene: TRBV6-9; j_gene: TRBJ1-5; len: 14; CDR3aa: CASSFTQGQQPQHF
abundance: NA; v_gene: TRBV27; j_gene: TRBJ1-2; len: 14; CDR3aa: CASSRSSSVYGYTF
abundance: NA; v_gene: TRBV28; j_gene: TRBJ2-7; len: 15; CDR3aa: CASSPGGAGKYEQYF
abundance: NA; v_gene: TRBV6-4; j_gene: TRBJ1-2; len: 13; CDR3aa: CASSLHRQYGYTF
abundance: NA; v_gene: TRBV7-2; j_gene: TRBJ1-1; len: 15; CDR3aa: CASSFDGAQDTEAFF
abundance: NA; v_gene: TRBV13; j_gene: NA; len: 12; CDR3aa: CASSSGTLEQYF
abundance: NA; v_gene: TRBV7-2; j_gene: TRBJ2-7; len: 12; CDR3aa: CASRTGTYEQYF
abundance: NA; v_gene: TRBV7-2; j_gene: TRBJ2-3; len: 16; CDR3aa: CASSILAGVGTDTQYF
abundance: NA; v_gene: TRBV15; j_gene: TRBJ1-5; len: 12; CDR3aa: CATSREHGPQHF
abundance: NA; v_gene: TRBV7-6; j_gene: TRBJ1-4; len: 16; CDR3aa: CASSSAPGTPRWELFF
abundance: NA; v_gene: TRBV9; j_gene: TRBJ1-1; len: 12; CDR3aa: CASSPDRGGFFF
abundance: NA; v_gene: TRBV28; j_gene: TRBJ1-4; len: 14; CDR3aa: CASSPWDRVKKLFF
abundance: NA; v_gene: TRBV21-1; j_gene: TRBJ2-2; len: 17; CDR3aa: CASSKEGEGANTGELFF
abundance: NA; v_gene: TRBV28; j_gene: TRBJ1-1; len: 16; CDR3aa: CASSLGPGTGRTEAFF
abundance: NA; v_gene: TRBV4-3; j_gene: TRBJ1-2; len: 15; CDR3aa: CASSQEGSDYRSYTF
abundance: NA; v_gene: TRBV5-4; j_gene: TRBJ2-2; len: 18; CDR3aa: CASTRGLAGDLNTGELFF
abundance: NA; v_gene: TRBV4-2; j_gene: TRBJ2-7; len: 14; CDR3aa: CASSQDPGHYEQYF
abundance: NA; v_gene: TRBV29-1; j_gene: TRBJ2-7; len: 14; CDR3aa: CSVFGVPGIYEQYF
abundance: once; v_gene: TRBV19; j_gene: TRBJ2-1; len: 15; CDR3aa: CASSIEGRVLNEQFF
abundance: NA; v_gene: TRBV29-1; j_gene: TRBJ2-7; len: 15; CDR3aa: CSVIGIRENRYEQYF
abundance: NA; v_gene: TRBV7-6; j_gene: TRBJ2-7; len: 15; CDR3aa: CASSLIQGATYEQYF
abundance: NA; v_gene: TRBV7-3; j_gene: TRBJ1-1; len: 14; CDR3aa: CASSPTGGSTEAFF